One and the same sample provided the 10 T cell receptor beta chains below, sequenced in a study of OX40 agonist ivuxolimab in advanced cancers. Libraries were prepared through the immunoSEQ multiplex PCR assay. TCRdb's version of the immuneACCESS table is confined to in-frame rearrangements and falls short of the full clone set. An unresolved V gene accounts for under half of the shortfall where checked; the remainder is of unknown origin. The sample table lists under 25,000 clones, approximately 80% of them with a count of one. The biggest ten clones account for under 4% of the sample. The sample in question was CD4+ or CD8+ T cells sorted from blood, obtained in a trial of the OX40 agonist ivuxolimab. Every receptor here comes from an adult with an advanced solid tumor such as melanoma, head and neck, liver or kidney cancer.

The genes are TRBV6-5 and TRBJ2-7; 8 positions match TRBD1. Germline values: CDR1 MNHEY, CDR2 SVGAGI. Losses at the gene ends were 6 bases for V and 3 bases for J; bases not matched to a gene: 4. The CDR3 spans 13 residues. The CDR3 loop is CASSRGQGYEQYF. In nucleotides, the CDR3 is TGTGCCAGCAGCCGCGGACAGGGCTACGAGCAGTACTTC.

The chain joins TRBV11-2 to TRBJ1-3, with unresolved D. CDR1 SGHAT and CDR2 FQNNGV come from the germline V gene. V lost 4 bases to trimming and J lost 0 bases, with 10 bases between them. This CDR3 region has 15 residues. The CDR3 reads CASSSPRYSGNTIYF. In DNA form, the CDR3 reads TGTGCCAGCAGCTCCCCCCGATACTCTGGAAACACCATATATTTT. Looking up the rest from reference TRBV11-2 and TRBJ1-3 gives the full variable domain: EAGVAQSPRYKIIEKRQSVAFWCNPISGHATLYWYQQILGQGPKLLIQFQNNGVVDDSQLPKDRFSAERLKGVDSTLKIQPAKLEDSAVYLCASSSPRYSGNTIYFGEGSWLTVV.

This clone has more than one count but fewer than ten. In nucleotides, the CDR3 is TGTGCCAGCAGTGATAACAGGGATTCTCCGGAAGCTTTCTTT. This encodes CASSDNRDSPEAFF. V usage is TRBV2 and J usage is TRBJ1-1, with a weak D call TRBD1 (6 bases). Germline CDR1 and CDR2: SNHLY and FYNNEI. This CDR3 is 14 amino acids long. The ends were cut back, 3 bases at V and 8 bases at J, with 16 bases in the middle.

The rearrangement uses TRBV5-5 and TRBJ1-1; 8 positions agree with TRBD1. J gave up 4 bases and V 0 bases, and 8 bases lay outside the gene matches. Looked up from germline, CDR1 is SGHKS and CDR2 is YYEKEE (reference sequence). This CDR3 region has 16 residues. CDR3 amino acids: CASSLVAGGSGTEAFF. DNA of the CDR3: TGTGCCAGCAGCTTGGTGGCAGGGGGCTCGGGCACTGAAGCTTTCTTT.

This rearrangement joins TRBV6-5 to TRBJ1-1; weak D call: TRBD1 (5 bases). Trimming shortened V by 8 bases and J by 11 bases, and 18 bases separated the two germline ends. The CDR3 runs to 12 residues. CDR1 is MNHEY, CDR2 SVGAGI, per germline. CDR3 DNA: TGTGCCAGCGCCCTAGAGGGGAGGAGTGCTTTCTTT. It specifies CASALEGRSAFF.

This clone was observed a single time. This chain connects TRBV19 to TRBJ1-2; D ambiguous. The CDR3 is 14 amino acids. CDR1 and CDR2 (germline): LNHDA, SQIVND (reference sequence). With 5 bases removed from V and 2 bases from J, the gap between germline ends came to 12 bases. CDR3 region: CASSSRTENYGYTF. As DNA, the CDR3 is TGTGCCAGTAGTTCCCGGACGGAAAACTATGGCTACACCTTC. The complete variable domain, with remaining parts taken from reference TRBV19 and TRBJ1-2, reads DGGITQSPKYLFRKEGQNVTLSCEQNLNHDAMYWYRQDPGQGLRLIYYSQIVNDFQKGDIAEGYSVSREKKESFPLTVTSAQKNPTAFYLCASSSRTENYGYTFGSGTRLTVV.

This clone was recorded once. The CDR3 nucleotides are TGTGCCAGCAGTTCTACAGGGGGCTCCTATAATTCACCCCTCCACTTT. Translated, it gives CASSSTGGSYNSPLHF. V and J are TRBV6-5 and TRBJ1-6; 8 bases line up with TRBD1. This CDR3 region has 16 residues. Trimming took 4 bases from V and 0 from J; bases not matched to a gene: 2. The V gene's germline CDR1 is MNHEY and CDR2 SVGAGI.

The chain carries TRBV19 and TRBJ1-3, with TRBD1 as a possible D gene (5 bases). The V gene's germline CDR1 is LNHDA and CDR2 SQIVND (reference sequence). V was shortened by 9 bases and J by 0 bases, with 12 bases between the two germline ends. This CDR3 contains 14 residues. The DNA for the CDR3 is TGTGCCAGCTGGGACGGGGCCTCTGGAAACACCATATATTTT. Protein: CASWDGASGNTIYF.

This clone was seen only once. V is TRBV6-5 and J is TRBJ2-3; TRBD1 might be the D (6 bases). Trimming shortened V by 10 bases and J by 2 bases, and 13 bases separated the two germline ends. CDR1 MNHEY and CDR2 SVGAGI come from the germline V gene. The CDR3 is 13 amino acids. In DNA form, the CDR3 reads TGTGCCACCAACAGGGACCTCACAGATACGCAGTATTTT. It is translated as CATNRDLTDTQYF.

This rearrangement joins TRBV19 to TRBJ1-2; D unclear. V lost 0 bases to trimming and J lost 4 bases, with 9 bases between them. The CDR3 has 14 amino acids. Germline V lookup: CDR1 LNHDA, CDR2 SQIVND (reference sequence). Here the CDR3 DNA reads TGTGCCAGTAGTATAGATCTTTCTTTCTATGGCTACACCTTC. Translation gives CASSIDLSFYGYTF.